Below, 28 T cell receptor beta chains from the same sample are listed, as sequenced in a study of T-cell reconstitution after alpha-beta-depleted transplantation in children. Construction of the TCRbeta library involved unique molecular identifiers. TCRdb fed the PCR reads into MiXCR, producing one record per CDR3 protein. The sample contains approximately 200,000 distinct CDR3 sequences, roughly 15% of which appear only once. The sample in question was PBMCs from the stem cell graft donor, obtained from the stem cell graft. The receptor source for this set is a human donor who donated a stem cell graft to a child with acute lymphoblastic leukemia.

The V call is TRBV10-3, the J call TRBJ2-6; D is unresolved. The germline V gene has CDR1 ENHRY and CDR2 SYGVKD. The CDR3 loop spans 20 amino acids. V was shortened by 0 bases and J by 0 bases, with 18 bases between the two germline ends. Written as DNA, the CDR3 is TGTGCCATCAGTGAGTCGACTGAGGCCTCATCTCACTCTGGGGCCAACGTCCTGACTTTC. Translating gives CAISESTEASSHSGANVLTF.

This clonotype has a count of ten or more. This sequence joins TRBV7-7 and TRBJ2-3, with D uncertain. Germline V lookup: CDR1 SSHAT, CDR2 FNYEAQ (reference sequence). V lost 3 bases and J 2 bases, leaving 6 bases between the germline ends. This CDR3 region has 13 residues. The CDR3 DNA reads TGTGCCAGCAGCTTCAGTAACACAGATACGCAGTATTTT. This codes for CASSFSNTDTQYF.

This clonotype was seen ten or more times. The genes are TRBV6-1 and TRBJ2-7; tentative D call: TRBD2 (6 bases). V dropped 2 bases and J dropped 4 bases, with 18 bases sitting between them. This CDR3 is 16 amino acids long. Germline V CDR1 and CDR2: MNHNS, SASEGT. The CDR3 region is CASSEMGGGRLYEQYF. DNA for the CDR3: TGTGCCAGCAGTGAAATGGGAGGAGGGAGGCTTTACGAGCAGTACTTC.

This clonotype was seen repeatedly, ten times or more. The chain recombines TRBV5-1 with TRBJ1-4; D remains ambiguous. CDR3 length: 15 residues. The ends were cut back, 0 bases at V and 0 bases at J, with 6 bases in the middle. Germline CDR1 SGHRS, CDR2 YFSETQ. The CDR3 loop is CASSLDTATNEKLFF. In DNA form, the CDR3 reads TGCGCCAGCAGCTTGGATACGGCAACTAATGAAAAACTGTTTTTT.

The rearrangement uses TRBV29-1 and TRBJ1-1, with D maybe TRBD1 (5 bases). The germline CDR1 and CDR2 sequences are SQVTM and ANQGSEA. CDR3 size: 13 residues. The V and J ends lost 4 bases and 5 bases respectively, with 14 bases between them. CDR3 in amino acids: CSVVSQGRTEAFF. The CDR3 DNA is TGCAGCGTTGTGAGTCAGGGAAGGACTGAAGCTTTCTTT.

This clonotype has a count of ten or more. V is TRBV5-1 and J is TRBJ2-3, with 15 bases identical to TRBD2. Per the germline V gene, CDR1 is SGHRS and CDR2 is YFSETQ. There are 17 residues in the CDR3. The ends lost 4 bases at V and 4 bases at J; junction bases unmatched: 7. CDR3 in amino acids: CASSPGLAGGVADTQYF. The CDR3 DNA reads as TGCGCCAGCAGCCCGGGACTAGCGGGAGGCGTGGCAGATACGCAGTATTTT.

This clonotype was recorded many times. The rearrangement joins TRBV2 to TRBJ2-3, with TRBD2 identical over 11 bases. Germline V gene data show CDR1 as SNHLY and CDR2 as FYNNEI. Germline trimming cut 6 bases from V and 5 bases from J; bases unmatched to any gene: 7. The CDR3 covers 15 residues. The CDR3 protein is CASRTSGSFVDTQYF. In DNA form, the CDR3 reads TGTGCCAGCAGAACTAGCGGGAGTTTCGTAGATACGCAGTATTTT.

This clonotype was picked up many times. The V gene is TRBV5-1, the J gene TRBJ2-7, with 13 bases fitting TRBD2. The CDR3 runs to 18 residues. Germline V gene lookup returns CDR1 SGHRS and CDR2 YFSETQ. With V trimmed by 3 bases and J by 1 base, 10 bases remained unmatched. The CDR3 DNA reads as TGCGCCAGCAGCTGGACGACTAGCGGGAGGAGGTCATCCTACGAGCAGTACTTC. Amino acids: CASSWTTSGRRSSYEQYF.

This clonotype was counted many times. The chain couples TRBV5-1 to TRBJ2-1; 11 bases map to TRBD2. The CDR3 loop spans 16 amino acids. V shed 0 bases, J shed 4 bases, and the junction held 3 bases outside the gene matches. Looked up from germline, CDR1 is SGHRS and CDR2 is YFSETQ. This CDR3 is CASSLATSGSYNEQFF. The CDR3 DNA reads TGCGCCAGCAGCTTGGCCACTAGCGGGAGTTACAATGAGCAGTTCTTC.

This clonotype appeared many times. This chain connects TRBV5-1 to TRBJ1-2; no reliable D call. In germline, CDR1 is SGHRS, CDR2 YFSETQ. This CDR3 has 13 amino acids. V lost 5 bases to trimming and J lost 8 bases, with 16 bases between them. The CDR3 spells CASRTNRYNGYTF. CDR3 in DNA: TGCGCCAGCAGGACCAATAGGTACAACGGCTACACCTTC.

This clonotype was seen repeatedly, ten times or more. The V and J genes are TRBV10-3 and TRBJ1-1, with D uncertain. CDR1 and CDR2 from the germline V gene are ENHRY and SYGVKD. CDR3 length equals 12 residues. V was shortened by 10 bases and J by 0 bases, with 9 bases between the two germline ends. CDR3 sequence reads: CASRHLNTEAFF. Here the CDR3 DNA reads TGTGCCAGCCGACACTTGAACACTGAAGCTTTCTTT.

This clonotype was picked up a small number of times. The chain uses TRBV6-1 and TRBJ2-5; D unresolved. Trimming removed 1 base at V and 4 bases at J, with 7 bases between. The CDR3 is made up of 13 amino acids. Germline assignment: CDR1 MNHNS and CDR2 SASEGT. CDR3 region: CASSEVSGETQYF. The DNA of the CDR3 is TGTGCCAGCAGTGAAGTTTCAGGAGAGACCCAGTACTTC.

In its sample, this clonotype was seen many times. The rearrangement uses TRBV5-4 and TRBJ2-3; unclear D gene. With 1 base removed from V and 4 bases from J, the gap between germline ends came to 7 bases. This CDR3 has 13 amino acids. Germline values: CDR1 SGHNT, CDR2 YYREEE (reference sequence). CDR3 in DNA: TGTGCCAGCAGCTTGCCGGTGGCAGATACGCAGTATTTT. This translates into CASSLPVADTQYF.

This chain joins TRBV5-6 and TRBJ2-4; D is possibly TRBD2 (6 bases). CDR1 is SGHDT, CDR2 YYEEEE, per germline. V lost 1 base to trimming and J lost 3 bases, with 14 bases between them. This CDR3 has 16 residues. In DNA form, the CDR3 reads TGTGCCAGCAGCTTGTGGAGGGGATCGGGCAAAAACATTCAGTACTTC. It codes for CASSLWRGSGKNIQYF. The variable domain in full, with the rest retrieved from reference TRBV5-6 and TRBJ2-4, is DAGVTQSPTHLIKTRGQQVTLRCSPKSGHDTVSWYQQALGQGPQFIFQYYEEEERQRGNFPDRFSGHQFPNYSSELNVNALLLGDSALYLCASSLWRGSGKNIQYFGAGTRLSVL.

V is TRBV12-3 or TRBV12-4 and J is TRBJ2-3; D is ambiguous. Between the trimmed V and J ends, which lost 2 bases and 6 bases, there was a span of 6 bases. This CDR3 is built from 12 residues. CDR3 nucleotides: TGTGCCAGCAGTTTAAGTATGGATACGCAGTATTTT. This sequence encodes CASSLSMDTQYF.

This clonotype came up many times. The chain joins TRBV20-1 to TRBJ2-3, with D perhaps matching TRBD1 (6 bases). V shed 6 bases and J shed 1 base, with 14 bases lying between them. Germline lookup yields CDR1 DFQATT and CDR2 SNEGSKA (reference sequence). This CDR3 region has 14 residues. The CDR3 region has the DNA TGCAGTGCAGAGCCAGGGGTCGGCACAGATACGCAGTATTTT. Translated: CSAEPGVGTDTQYF.

The chain carries TRBV5-1 and TRBJ2-1; D unclear. V dropped 0 bases and J dropped 9 bases, with 13 bases sitting between them. The CDR3 has 14 amino acids. CDR1 is SGHRS and CDR2 is YFSETQ in the germline V gene. Here the CDR3 reads CASSLDRLDTEQFF. The CDR3, as DNA: TGCGCCAGCAGCTTGGATCGTCTAGACACTGAGCAGTTCTTC.

V and J are TRBV12-3 or TRBV12-4 and TRBJ2-7; 9 positions match TRBD2. The CDR3 sequence is 15 residues long. The V gene end was trimmed by 1 base and the J gene end by 4 bases; junction bases not matched to a gene: 5. CDR3 bases: TGTGCCAGCAGTTTAGTAGCGGGAGAGCTTTACGAGCAGTACTTC. It translates to CASSLVAGELYEQYF.

The genes are TRBV4-1 and TRBJ2-3; D remains ambiguous. Germline lookup yields CDR1 MGHRA and CDR2 YSYEKL. The V and J ends lost 2 bases and 2 bases respectively, with 17 bases between them. This CDR3 is built from 17 residues. The CDR3 protein is CASSQRIRERVTDTQYF. CDR3 nucleotide sequence: TGCGCCAGCAGCCAAAGAATTCGAGAAAGGGTCACAGATACGCAGTATTTT.

V is TRBV14 and J is TRBJ2-5, with 7 nucleotides matching TRBD1. Germline V lookup: CDR1 SGHDN, CDR2 FVKESK. The length of the CDR3 is 14 residues. The J segment lost 4 bases and the V segment lost 2 bases, leaving 4 bases of the junction unmatched. CDR3 sequence: CASSQRTGAETQYF. For the CDR3, the DNA is TGTGCCAGCAGCCAACGGACAGGCGCAGAGACCCAGTACTTC.

This clonotype appeared many times. The rearrangement joins TRBV20-1 to TRBJ1-1; D not certain. The CDR3 runs 13 residues. CDR1 and CDR2 from the germline V gene are DFQATT and SNEGSKA (reference sequence). Trimming cost V 6 bases and J 0 bases, with 11 bases left between them. This chain's CDR3 is CSANTEMNTEAFF. As DNA, the CDR3 is TGCAGTGCCAACACGGAAATGAACACTGAAGCTTTCTTT.

The CDR3 region is CASSSGRPYNEQFF. The CDR3, as DNA: TGTGCCAGCAGCTCGGGGCGGCCGTACAATGAGCAGTTCTTC. The V call is TRBV5-4, the J call TRBJ2-1; either TRBD1 or TRBD2 may fit D (5 bases each). Germline assignment: CDR1 SGHNT and CDR2 YYREEE (reference sequence). The CDR3 runs 14 residues. V lost 3 bases and J 4 bases, leaving 11 bases between the germline ends.

This clonotype has a handful of counts. The chain has TRBV15 and TRBJ2-7, with a weak D call TRBD1 (5 bases). The ends were cut back, 5 bases at V and 1 base at J, with 12 bases in the middle. This CDR3 spans 14 amino acids. The germline gives CDR1 LNHNV, CDR2 YYDKDF (reference sequence). Here the CDR3 reads CATSPQGTSYEQYF. In DNA form, the CDR3 reads TGTGCCACCAGCCCCCAGGGTACGTCCTACGAGCAGTACTTC.

The chain recombines TRBV18 with TRBJ2-7, with 7 bases identical to TRBD1. Germline assignment: CDR1 KGHSH and CDR2 LQKENI. After removal of 3 bases from V and 2 bases from J, the junction contained 10 bases not matched to a gene. The CDR3 has 16 amino acids. The chain's CDR3 is CASSPGTALSAYEQYF. Written as DNA, the CDR3 is TGTGCCAGCTCACCCGGGACAGCATTATCTGCCTACGAGCAGTACTTC.

This clonotype was detected ten times or more. The chain is built from TRBV7-9 and TRBJ2-1; weak D call: TRBD2 (6 bases). Trimming stripped 3 bases from V and 10 bases from J, with 10 bases between. Germline assignment: CDR1 SEHNR and CDR2 FQNEAQ (reference sequence). This CDR3 region has 12 residues. The CDR3 region is CASSFGRLEQFF. In nucleotides, the CDR3 is TGTGCCAGCAGCTTCGGGAGACTGGAGCAGTTCTTC.

This clonotype was seen at least ten times. The rearrangement joins TRBV20-1 to TRBJ2-7, with no clear D. The CDR3 is made up of 13 amino acids. Germline lookup yields CDR1 DFQATT and CDR2 SNEGSKA (reference sequence). Trimming pared 0 bases from V and 3 bases from J, leaving 9 bases between. The chain's CDR3 is CSARDLGSYEQYF. Here the CDR3 DNA reads TGCAGTGCTAGAGATTTGGGCAGCTACGAGCAGTACTTC.

The rearrangement joins TRBV5-1 to TRBJ2-4; possibly TRBD2 for D (5 bases). V lost 0 bases and J lost 6, with 10 bases in between. CDR1 SGHRS and CDR2 YFSETQ come from the germline V gene. This CDR3 is built from 14 residues. The CDR3 DNA sequence: TGCGCCAGCAGCTTGGGTACGGGGATAAACATTCAGTACTTC. It specifies CASSLGTGINIQYF.

This clonotype was seen ten or more times. This chain connects TRBV5-1 to TRBJ1-4; the D is unclear. The CDR3 runs to 15 residues. Trimming removed 0 bases from V and 0 bases from J, with 6 bases in between. Germline V lookup: CDR1 SGHRS, CDR2 YFSETQ. CDR3 residues: CASSLVAATNEKLFF. The CDR3 DNA sequence: TGCGCCAGCAGCTTGGTGGCTGCAACTAATGAAAAACTGTTTTTT.